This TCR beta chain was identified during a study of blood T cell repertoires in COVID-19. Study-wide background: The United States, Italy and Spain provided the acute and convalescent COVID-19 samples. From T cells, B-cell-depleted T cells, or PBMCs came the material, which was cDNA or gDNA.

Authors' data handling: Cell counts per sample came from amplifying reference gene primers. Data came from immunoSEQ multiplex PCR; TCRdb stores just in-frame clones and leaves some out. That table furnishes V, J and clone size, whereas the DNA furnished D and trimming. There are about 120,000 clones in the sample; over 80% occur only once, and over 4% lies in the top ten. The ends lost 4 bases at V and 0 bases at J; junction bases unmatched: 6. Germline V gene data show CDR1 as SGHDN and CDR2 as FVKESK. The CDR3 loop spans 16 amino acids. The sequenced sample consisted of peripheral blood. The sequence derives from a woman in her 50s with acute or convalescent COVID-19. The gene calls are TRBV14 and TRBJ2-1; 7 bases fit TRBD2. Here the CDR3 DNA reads TGTGCCAGCAGCCCGACAGCGGGGATCTCCTACAATGAGCAGTTCTTC. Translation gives CASSPTAGISYNEQFF. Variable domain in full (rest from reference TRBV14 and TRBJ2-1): EAGVTQFPSHSVIEKGQTVTLRCDPISGHDNLYWYRRVMGKEIKFLLHFVKESKQDESGMPNNRFLAERTGGTYSTLKVQPAELEDSGVYFCASSPTAGISYNEQFFGPGTRLTVL.